The 30 T cell receptor beta chains in this list originate from one sample, sequenced in a study of shared clonotypes between healthy human individuals (dated by TCRdb to the early 2020s). Receptor libraries were prepared by the immunoSEQ multiplex PCR assay. Imported from immuneACCESS, the table was reduced by TCRdb to in-frame sequences with V and J called. These copies leave out some clones; in studies compared against another copy, an unresolved V gene accounts for under half, and the cause of the remainder is not known. Within this sample are millions of clones, with roughly 95% of them counted one time only. The ten largest clones represent roughly 0.13% of the sample. Sequencing input: naive CD4+ T cells sorted from blood. Taken with the paper, the label for cell subset or site translates to: CD45RA+ positively selected. These receptors were collected from a man younger than 35 in good health.

This clone has a single count. This sequence joins TRBV6-1 and TRBJ1-4; D perhaps matches TRBD1 (5 bases). The CDR3 consists of 12 residues. CDR1 is MNHNS, CDR2 SASEGT, per germline. The V gene lost 7 bases and the J gene lost 8 bases, with 11 bases spanning the gap. CDR3 bases: TGTGCCAGCAACCCAACAGGAGAAAAACTGTTTTTT. Translated: CASNPTGEKLFF.

This clone has a single count. The CDR3 nucleotides are TGTGCCAGCCGCACAGAGAACTATGGCTACACCTTC. Translating it yields CASRTENYGYTF. J is TRBJ1-2 and V is TRBV2; no clear D. This CDR3 contains 12 residues. V lost 8 bases and J lost 2, with 9 bases in between. Looked up from germline, CDR1 is SNHLY and CDR2 is FYNNEI.

The chain recombines TRBV6-5 with TRBJ1-2; 10 nucleotides align to TRBD1. The V gene end was trimmed by 4 bases and the J gene end by 2 bases; junction bases not matched to a gene: 7. The germline CDR1 and CDR2 sequences are MNHEY and SVGAGI. CDR3 length: 16 residues. The CDR3 DNA is TGTGCCAGCAGTTTCGCCGGGACAGGGGAGAACTATGGCTACACCTTC. It is translated as CASSFAGTGENYGYTF.

V gene TRBV15 combines with J gene TRBJ2-1; 9 positions agree with TRBD2. J was trimmed by 0 bases and V by 0 bases; bases with no gene match: 12. CDR3 length: 20 amino acids. Germline CDR1 is LNHNV and CDR2 is YYDKDF (reference sequence). Here the CDR3 DNA reads TGTGCCACCAGCAGAGAGGCGGGACTAGCTGAGGACCCCTCCTACAATGAGCAGTTCTTC. Translation gives CATSREAGLAEDPSYNEQFF.

The chain has TRBV18 and TRBJ1-2; tentative D call: TRBD1 (5 bases). Trimming removed 3 bases at V and 8 bases at J, with 10 bases between. The CDR3 sequence is 12 residues long. The germline V gene encodes CDR1 KGHSH and CDR2 LQKENI. CDR3 DNA: TGTGCCAGCTCACCGGGGCTGGCGGGCTACACCTTC. Amino acids: CASSPGLAGYTF.

The gene calls are TRBV19 and TRBJ1-1; D unresolved. V lost 4 bases, J lost 4 bases, and 16 bases lay in between. CDR3 length: 15 amino acids. Germline V gives CDR1 LNHDA, CDR2 SQIVND (reference sequence). CDR3 residues: CASSRGGIGVTEAFF. The DNA for the CDR3 is TGTGCCAGTAGTAGGGGAGGGATTGGGGTCACTGAAGCTTTCTTT.

This chain uses TRBV7-3 with TRBJ1-1; D remains ambiguous. Trimming took off 2 bases at V and 11 bases at J, with 12 bases between the two ends. This CDR3 is 12 amino acids long. The germline CDR1 and CDR2 sequences are SGHTA and FQGTGA. The CDR3 DNA is TGTGCCAGCAGCTTAGGAGTGGGTGAGGCTTTCTTT. Its translation is CASSLGVGEAFF. Drawing the rest from reference TRBV7-3 and TRBJ1-1, the complete variable domain is GAGVSQTPSNKVTEKGKYVELRCDPISGHTALYWYRQSLGQGPEFLIYFQGTGAADDSGLPNDRFFAVRPEGSVSTLKIQRTERGDSAVYLCASSLGVGEAFFGQGTRLTVV.

This clone was seen at least ten times. The gene calls are TRBV25-1 and TRBJ1-1, with D possibly TRBD1 on 5 matching bases. The V gene's germline CDR1 is MGHDK and CDR2 SYGVNS. V was trimmed by 1 base and J by 4 bases, leaving 10 bases between them. The CDR3 has 14 amino acids. The CDR3 is CASSEFGAATEAFF. For the CDR3, the DNA is TGTGCCAGCAGTGAATTCGGGGCGGCCACTGAAGCTTTCTTT.

V and J are TRBV6-5 and TRBJ2-1, with D maybe TRBD2 (6 bases). Germline-derived CDR1 and CDR2 are MNHEY and SVGAGI. The CDR3 consists of 12 residues. The V gene lost 5 bases and the J gene lost 9 bases, with 11 bases spanning the gap. CDR3 sequence (DNA): TGTGCCAGCAGTCGTAGCGGAAGTGAGCAGTTCTTC. Protein: CASSRSGSEQFF.

The chain links TRBV5-6 to TRBJ1-3; 7 bases are a match to TRBD1. This CDR3 is built from 13 residues. Trimming took 4 bases from V and 4 from J; bases not matched to a gene: 2. Germline V gives CDR1 SGHDT, CDR2 YYEEEE. CDR3 in amino acids: CASSLDRGNTIYF. CDR3 nucleotides: TGTGCCAGCAGCCTGGACAGGGGAAACACCATATATTTT. Together with reference TRBV5-6 and TRBJ1-3, the CDR3 gives the full variable domain: DAGVTQSPTHLIKTRGQQVTLRCSPKSGHDTVSWYQQALGQGPQFIFQYYEEEERQRGNFPDRFSGHQFPNYSSELNVNALLLGDSALYLCASSLDRGNTIYFGEGSWLTVV.

In this sample, this clone turned up once. V usage is TRBV7-9 and J usage is TRBJ2-3; no firm D call. With 3 bases removed from V and 0 bases from J, the gap between germline ends came to 13 bases. The CDR3 totals 16 residues. Germline V CDR1 and CDR2: SEHNR, FQNEAQ (reference sequence). The CDR3 bases are TGTGCCAGCAGCTTCGGTTTTGAAACTAGCACAGATACGCAGTATTTT. Protein: CASSFGFETSTDTQYF.

The chain joins TRBV19 to TRBJ2-3; 9 positions agree with TRBD2. The V gene end was trimmed by 0 bases and the J gene end by 6 bases; junction bases not matched to a gene: 1. Germline V lookup: CDR1 LNHDA, CDR2 SQIVND (reference sequence). The CDR3 is 14 residues long. In nucleotides, the CDR3 is TGTGCCAGTAGTATAGAAAGCGGGAGGGATACGCAGTATTTT. It codes for CASSIESGRDTQYF.

V usage is TRBV28 and J usage is TRBJ2-7, with D unclear. Germline-derived CDR1 and CDR2 are MDHEN and SYDVKM. With 6 bases removed from V and 2 bases from J, the gap between germline ends came to 11 bases. CDR3 length: 13 residues. The CDR3, as DNA: TGTGCCAGCAGCGAGACAAGAACCTACGAGCAGTACTTC. This gives the protein CASSETRTYEQYF.

The chain is built from TRBV10-3 and TRBJ2-7; TRBD1 matches at 7 bases. V trimming: 3 bases; J trimming: 2 bases; junction bases outside the gene matches: 7. Germline values: CDR1 ENHRY, CDR2 SYGVKD. This CDR3 contains 15 residues. CDR3 nucleotides: TGTGCCATCAGTGATTACGTCCAGGGGGCCTACGAGCAGTACTTC. It codes for CAISDYVQGAYEQYF.

This chain connects TRBV6-1 to TRBJ2-2; 7 nucleotides line up with TRBD2. J was trimmed by 1 base and V by 6 bases; bases with no gene match: 5. Germline CDR1 and CDR2: MNHNS and SASEGT. This CDR3 contains 15 residues. The CDR3 DNA follows: TGTGCCAGCAGGTCTGCGGGAGTGAACACCGGGGAGCTGTTTTTT. Translation: CASRSAGVNTGELFF.

In the case of this clone: This sequence may be a read error, since a much larger clone differs from it by one base. The sample holds other DNA sequences that translate to the same CDR3. The chain couples TRBV18 to TRBJ2-5; 9 nucleotides align to TRBD1. Losses at the gene ends were 6 bases for V and 14 bases for J; bases not matched to a gene: 16. This CDR3 comprises 14 residues. Germline assignment: CDR1 KGHSH and CDR2 LQKENI. Here the CDR3 reads CASSQGQGKNEQYF. The CDR3 region has the DNA TGTGCCAGCTCCCAGGGACAGGGAAAAAACGAGCAATACTTC. The whole variable domain, filled in from reference TRBV18 and TRBJ2-5, reads NAGVMQNPRHLVRRRGQEARLRCSPMKGHSHVYWYRQLPEEGLKFMVYLQKENIIDESGMPKERFSAEFPKEGPSILRIQQVVRGDSAAYFCASSQGQGKNEQYFGPGTRLLVL.

V and J are TRBV5-1 and TRBJ2-7; D possibly matches TRBD1 or TRBD2 (6 bases each). Germline V lookup: CDR1 SGHRS, CDR2 YFSETQ. The CDR3 has 16 residues. V was pared by 7 bases and J by 3 bases, with 23 bases between. The CDR3 region has the DNA TGCGCCAGCCAAAGGCTTCCGGGGGCCCCCAACTACGAGCAGTACTTC. It is translated as CASQRLPGAPNYEQYF. The full variable domain, in which reference TRBV5-1 and TRBJ2-7 provide the parts outside the CDR3, is KAGVTQTPRYLIKTRGQQVTLSCSPISGHRSVSWYQQTPGQGLQFLFEYFSETQRNKGNFPGRFSGRQFSNSRSEMNVSTLELGDSALYLCASQRLPGAPNYEQYFGPGTRLTVT.

The V call is TRBV30, the J call TRBJ1-2; 9 positions match TRBD1. With V trimmed by 3 bases and J by 6 bases, 17 bases remained unmatched. The germline CDR1 and CDR2 sequences are GTSNPN and SVGIG (reference sequence). CDR3 length: 17 residues. The CDR3 is CAWRDKTGTGSWHGYTF. The CDR3 DNA reads as TGTGCCTGGAGGGATAAAACCGGGACAGGGAGTTGGCATGGCTACACCTTC.

The rearrangement joins TRBV10-3 to TRBJ2-7; D possibly corresponds to TRBD2 (6 bases). V gave up 3 bases and J gave up 5 bases, with 14 bases separating them. This CDR3 is built from 14 residues. The germline CDR1 and CDR2 sequences are ENHRY and SYGVKD. Here the CDR3 DNA reads TGTGCCATCAGTGACGGTTCGCGGGGCCACGAGCAGTACTTC. Protein product: CAISDGSRGHEQYF.

V and J are TRBV5-1 and TRBJ1-4; D remains unclear. The CDR3 runs to 14 residues. The germline CDR1 and CDR2 sequences are SGHRS and YFSETQ. The V gene lost 0 bases and the J gene lost 4 bases, with 7 bases spanning the gap. For the CDR3, the DNA is TGCGCCAGCAGCTTGGAACAGATTAATGAAAAACTGTTTTTT. Amino acids: CASSLEQINEKLFF.

This chain joins TRBV18 and TRBJ2-7, with D possibly matching TRBD2 (5 bases). Trimming took off 3 bases at V and 6 bases at J, with 18 bases between the two ends. Germline loops: CDR1 KGHSH, CDR2 LQKENI. The CDR3 is made up of 15 amino acids. The CDR3 is CASSPNRELLGEQYF. The CDR3 DNA reads as TGTGCCAGCTCACCTAACCGGGAACTTCTGGGCGAGCAGTACTTC.

The V and J genes are TRBV30 and TRBJ2-5, with D perhaps TRBD1 (5 bases). CDR3 length equals 12 residues. V was cut by 4 bases and J by 4 bases, with 10 bases left in between. The germline V gene has CDR1 GTSNPN and CDR2 SVGIG (reference sequence). Here the CDR3 DNA reads TGTGCCTGGAACCCAGGGATAGAGACCCAGTACTTC. It translates to CAWNPGIETQYF.

This chain connects TRBV4-3 to TRBJ1-1, with 7 nucleotides matching TRBD1. The V and J ends lost 4 bases and 2 bases, in that order; junction bases with no gene match: 1. This CDR3 is 13 amino acids long. The germline gives CDR1 LGHNA, CDR2 YSLEER. The CDR3 DNA is TGCGCCAGCAGCCGGACAGGAAACACTGAAGCTTTCTTT. Translating gives CASSRTGNTEAFF.

The chain combines TRBV21-1 with TRBJ2-1; the tabulated D call, TRBD2, remains unverified against the DNA. TRBV21-1 is an annotated pseudogene. This CDR3 spans 14 amino acids. The CDR3 sequence: CASSNSGTSCEQFF. DNA of the CDR3: TGTGCCAGCAGCAATAGCGGGACTAGCTGCGAGCAGTTCTTC.

V usage is TRBV30 and J usage is TRBJ1-3, with TRBD1 matching over 7 bases. The CDR3 contains 15 residues. V was clipped by 1 base and J by 2 bases; unmatched bases: 5. The V gene's germline CDR1 is GTSNPN and CDR2 SVGIG (reference sequence). CDR3 DNA: TGTGCCTGGAGTGACAAGGGGGCTCCTGGAAACACCATATATTTT. Amino acid sequence: CAWSDKGAPGNTIYF.

V gene TRBV30 combines with J gene TRBJ2-5, with D unresolved. The CDR3 totals 14 residues. Trimming pared 1 base from V and 3 bases from J, leaving 12 bases between. CDR1 and CDR2 (germline): GTSNPN, SVGIG (reference sequence). CDR3 in DNA: TGTGCCTGGAGTGGGTGGGGTCGGGAAGAGACCCAGTACTTC. Protein: CAWSGWGREETQYF.

The chain couples TRBV19 to TRBJ2-2; 7 positions match TRBD1. V dropped 5 bases and J dropped 4; count of bases not matched to a gene: 10. In germline, CDR1 is LNHDA, CDR2 SQIVND (reference sequence). The length of the CDR3 is 16 residues. This chain's CDR3 is CASSGQDMGVTGELFF. As DNA, the CDR3 is TGTGCCAGTAGTGGACAGGATATGGGTGTCACCGGGGAGCTGTTTTTT. Based on the CDR3 plus reference TRBV19 and TRBJ2-2, the full variable domain is DGGITQSPKYLFRKEGQNVTLSCEQNLNHDAMYWYRQDPGQGLRLIYYSQIVNDFQKGDIAEGYSVSREKKESFPLTVTSAQKNPTAFYLCASSGQDMGVTGELFFGEGSRLTVL.

J is TRBJ2-1 and V is TRBV18; 10 bases map to TRBD2. J lost 5 bases, V lost 2 bases, and 6 bases had no gene match. Germline V gene lookup returns CDR1 KGHSH and CDR2 LQKENI. CDR3 length: 16 residues. The CDR3 region is CASSPTGTSADNEQFF. CDR3 bases: TGTGCCAGCTCACCAACCGGGACTAGCGCAGACAATGAGCAGTTCTTC.

This clone appeared once. V usage is TRBV2 and J usage is TRBJ2-3; either TRBD1 or TRBD2 may fit D (7 bases each). V gave up 5 bases and J gave up 3 bases, with 15 bases separating them. CDR3 length equals 15 residues. From germline, CDR1 is SNHLY and CDR2 FYNNEI. CDR3 amino acids: CASSWEGAGTDTQYF. The CDR3 DNA sequence: TGTGCCAGCAGTTGGGAGGGGGCAGGGACAGATACGCAGTATTTT.

Comments on this clone: A much bigger clone sits one base away, suggesting this may be a read error. The V gene is TRBV29-1, the J gene TRBJ2-7, with a possible D match to TRBD1 (5 bases). CDR1 is SQVTM, CDR2 ANQGSEA, per germline. This CDR3 spans 12 amino acids. CDR3 sequence reads: CSVEVGRVERYF. The CDR3 DNA is TGCAGCGTTGAAGTCGGCAGGGTAGAGCGGTACTTC.